A selection of T cell receptor beta chains follows, all from one sample in a study of CD8 T cells in ankylosing spondylitis. Each CDR3 protein gets one entry after TCRdb re-called the 5' RACE reads with MiXCR. The table has under 200,000 distinct CDR3 sequences, roughly 13% seen once; the top ten hold approximately 9.9%. The sequencing sample was made of blood, either unsorted or a sorted T cell fraction (not recorded which). The source is a female donor with ankylosing spondylitis or in good health (not recorded which). Both conserved end residues are trimmed from each CDR3.

TRBV2	TRBJ1-6	ASNRVGSPLH
TRBV5-6	TRBJ2-4	ASSFVDEENIQY
TRBV5-6	TRBJ2-7	ASSSAMDSLREQY
TRBV12-3/TRBV12-4	TRBJ1-3	ASSLPVSGNTIY
TRBV18	TRBJ2-7	ASSPRNGAYEQY
TRBV6-2/TRBV6-3	TRBJ2-5	ASSPGLADQETQY
TRBV5-1	TRBJ1-1	ASSSPRGNTEAF
TRBV28	TRBJ2-6	ASRLPYGANVLT
TRBV5-1	TRBJ2-5	ASSLAPGAEETQY
TRBV7-3	TRBJ1-1	ASTSDGAALGEAF
TRBV12-3/TRBV12-4	TRBJ2-7	ASRIAGGPHEQY
TRBV13	TRBJ2-1	ASSASGLGYNEQF
TRBV5-1	TRBJ2-1	ASTLYRGDNEQF
TRBV4-2	TRBJ1-4	ASSLGLLGNEKLF
TRBV5-6	TRBJ2-2	ASGWLAGGPSTGELF